Below, 9 T cell receptor beta chains from the same sample are listed, as sequenced in a study of T cells in Graves' hyperthyroidism and ophthalmopathy. Regions amplified from RNA transcripts were the TCR beta CDR3 regions. A first-round RT-PCR of the TCR CDR3 used the HTBI primer set. TCRdb fed the multiplex PCR reads into MiXCR, producing one record per CDR3 protein. Here the sample spans roughly 170,000 distinct CDR3 sequences, just under 9.5% being singletons. Specimen: blood. The receptors were sampled from a young woman with Graves' hyperthyroidism that later progressed to Graves' ophthalmopathy.

There are a few counts of this clonotype. This chain joins TRBV20-1 and TRBJ2-1; D not certain. The CDR3 has 11 amino acids. The germline V gene has CDR1 DFQATT and CDR2 SNEGSKA (reference sequence). V lost 2 bases and J lost 10, with 9 bases in between. CDR3 sequence reads: CSARRSPEQFF. CDR3 coding DNA: TGCAGTGCTAGAAGGTCTCCCGAGCAGTTCTTC.

This clonotype has a count of ten or more. The V and J genes are TRBV30 and TRBJ1-4; a weak D match, TRBD1 (5 bases). The length of the CDR3 is 12 residues. The V end was cut by 5 bases, the J end by 7 bases, with 11 bases between. Germline lookup yields CDR1 GTSNPN and CDR2 SVGIG (reference sequence). The CDR3 DNA follows: TGTGCCTGGGGGGGAACAGGTGAAAAACTGTTTTTT. Translated, it gives CAWGGTGEKLFF.

The J gene is TRBJ2-3, the V gene TRBV5-1; TRBD1 is a possible D gene (5 bases). The CDR3 spans 13 residues. V gave up 7 bases and J gave up 5 bases, with 14 bases separating them. From germline, CDR1 is SGHRS and CDR2 YFSETQ. Here the CDR3 reads CASGHPPEDTQYF. The CDR3 DNA follows: TGCGCCAGCGGACATCCTCCTGAAGATACGCAGTATTTT.

A note on this clonotype: At one end the junction does not follow the germline gene, possibly because of a read error. The CDR3 is CGALTNSPLHF. The DNA of the CDR3 is TGCGGGGCATTGACTAATTCACCCCTCCACTTT. The chain uses TRBV6-1 and TRBJ1-6; TRBD1 might be the D (5 bases). Germline CDR1 MNHNS, CDR2 SASEGT. The CDR3 is 11 residues long.

This clonotype occurred many times. The chain carries TRBV5-4 and TRBJ1-1; tentatively, D is TRBD1 (6 bases). With 0 bases removed from V and 2 bases from J, the gap between germline ends came to 14 bases. The CDR3 sequence is 16 residues long. Germline values: CDR1 SGHNT, CDR2 YYREEE (reference sequence). This chain's CDR3 is CASSLEGRGSNTEAFF. In DNA, the CDR3 is TGTGCCAGCAGCTTGGAAGGCAGGGGCTCCAACACTGAAGCTTTCTTT.

This clonotype was observed many times. The V call is TRBV12-3 or TRBV12-4, the J call TRBJ2-6; possibly TRBD1 for D (6 bases). The CDR3 has 15 amino acids. V lost 3 bases and J 1 base, leaving 7 bases between the germline ends. Here the CDR3 DNA reads TGTGCCAGCAGTTTCAGGGGATCTGGGGCCAACGTCCTGACTTTC. Translated: CASSFRGSGANVLTF.

This clonotype was seen ten or more times. The J gene is TRBJ1-2, the V gene TRBV3-1, with 7 positions matching TRBD1. From germline, CDR1 is LGHDT and CDR2 YNNKEL (reference sequence). This CDR3 has 15 amino acids. Unmatched junction bases numbered 5, after V lost 3 bases and J lost 1 base. CDR3: CASSQGTARNYGYTF. CDR3 bases: TGTGCCAGCAGCCAGGGGACAGCTCGTAACTATGGCTACACCTTC.

In its sample, this clonotype was seen many times. The chain has TRBV20-1 and TRBJ2-7; 9 bases align to TRBD1. Germline values: CDR1 DFQATT, CDR2 SNEGSKA (reference sequence). The CDR3 has 14 residues. V shed 2 bases, J shed 4 bases, and the junction held 6 bases outside the gene matches. The CDR3 DNA reads TGCAGTGCTAGAACCGGGACAGGGATTTACGAGCAGTACTTC. This encodes CSARTGTGIYEQYF.

This clonotype was counted many times. The chain combines TRBV7-2 with TRBJ1-5; tentatively, D is TRBD1 (5 bases). The CDR3 is 15 residues long. Germline values: CDR1 SGHTA, CDR2 FQGNSA. V lost 2 bases, J lost 0 bases, and 8 bases lay in between. CDR3 DNA: TGTGCCAGCAGCTTAAAGGGGAATAGCAATCAGCCCCAGCATTTT. It translates to CASSLKGNSNQPQHF.